What follows describes a single T cell receptor beta chain. The data derive from a study of sequential checkpoint blockade in melanoma. Overall study context: Arm A got nivolumab then ipilimumab; arm B the reverse, 1:1.

Method: immunoSEQ multiplex PCR; TCRdb's copy keeps in-frame clones and lacks some. Here the sample spans under 20,000 clones, roughly 70% being singletons. As to treatment: randomized to nivolumab then ipilimumab (arm A) or the reverse (arm B). None of the patients previously received DNA-damaging chemotherapy. Live CD3+CD8+ CD19− CD56− cells were sorted from PBMCs. CDR3 size: 15 residues. CDR1 and CDR2 from the germline V gene are SQVTM and ANQGSEA. V dropped 2 bases and J dropped 15 bases, with 26 bases sitting between them. The chain carries TRBV29-1 and TRBJ2-1; a possible D gene is TRBD1 (6 bases). The sample here was CD8+ T cells sorted from blood (inferred from file names), taken from a patient given nivolumab and ipilimumab in sequence. This clonotype originated in a human donor with melanoma. The CDR3 sequence: CSVEIVGAVMLNRFF. CDR3 DNA sequence: TGCAGCGTTGAAATAGTGGGGGCGGTAATGCTAAATCGGTTCTTC.